This passage covers 10 T cell receptor beta chains from one sample sequenced in a study of Graves' ophthalmopathy and Graves' hyperthyroidism. Amplification from RNA transcripts yielded the TCR beta CDR3 regions. Amplification began with first-round RT-PCR using HTBI primers, then second-round multiplex PCR was performed. TCRdb fed the multiplex PCR reads into MiXCR, producing one record per CDR3 protein. The sample carries almost 750,000 distinct CDR3 sequences, 35% to 50% recorded once. Specimen: peripheral blood. These receptors originate from an adult man with Graves' ophthalmopathy.

The genes are TRBV7-3 and TRBJ2-2; the D is unclear. In germline, CDR1 is SGHTA, CDR2 FQGTGA. This CDR3 has 14 residues. V was shortened by 3 bases and J by 4 bases, with 9 bases between the two germline ends. CDR3 nucleotide sequence: TGTGCCAGCAGCTTGTTCGGTCGCACCGGGGAGCTGTTTTTT. Its translation is CASSLFGRTGELFF.

This clonotype has a count of ten or more. The genes are TRBV7-9 and TRBJ2-7; D might be TRBD1 (6 bases). Germline lookup yields CDR1 SEHNR and CDR2 FQNEAQ (reference sequence). The CDR3 is made up of 14 amino acids. The germline V and J ends were trimmed by 8 bases and 7 bases, with 21 bases remaining between them. The CDR3 spells CASGVSGTPVEQYF. The CDR3 DNA sequence: TGTGCCAGCGGGGTTTCCGGGACACCAGTTGAGCAGTACTTC.

As concerns this clonotype: It may be a read error: a sequence one base away is much more abundant. This chain links TRBV2 with TRBJ2-5, with a weak D call TRBD2 (6 bases). CDR1 is SNHLY, CDR2 FYNNEI, per germline. V lost 11 bases, J lost 5 bases, and 21 bases lay in between. The CDR3 contains 14 residues. CDR3 protein: CAGKNTGGRETQYF. Here the CDR3 DNA reads TGTGCCGGCAAGAATACCGGGGGTCGGGAGACCCAGTACTTC.

The V call is TRBV20-1, the J call TRBJ2-7, with TRBD2 matching 9 bases. From germline, CDR1 is DFQATT and CDR2 SNEGSKA (reference sequence). V was pared by 0 bases and J by 1 base, with 13 bases of the junction left unmatched. This CDR3 has 18 residues. This chain's CDR3 is CSARDRLTSGRLSYEQYF. Here the CDR3 DNA reads TGCAGTGCTAGAGATCGGTTGACTAGCGGACGATTATCCTACGAGCAGTACTTC.

The rearrangement joins TRBV6-2 or TRBV6-3 to TRBJ2-5; tentative D call: TRBD1 (5 bases). V was clipped by 5 bases and J by 4 bases, with 20 bases between them. Germline assignment: CDR1 MNHEY and CDR2 SVGEGT. The CDR3 has 16 residues. The CDR3 nucleotides are TGTGCCAGCAGTAACATTGGGGCAGGGTATGGAGAGACCCAGTACTTC. Its protein product is CASSNIGAGYGETQYF.

The table lists this clonotype with many counts. The chain uses TRBV20-1 and TRBJ2-5, with D tentatively TRBD2 (6 bases). Germline V lookup: CDR1 DFQATT, CDR2 SNEGSKA (reference sequence). The V end lost 7 bases, the J end lost 5 bases, and 17 bases lay between the germline ends. The CDR3 is 13 amino acids. DNA for the CDR3: TGCAGTGGCGGTGGGCAGGGAGGCGAGACCCAGTACTTC. As protein: CSGGGQGGETQYF.

This clonotype appeared a few times. V is TRBV5-4 and J is TRBJ1-2; no firm D call. Per the germline V gene, CDR1 is SGHNT and CDR2 is YYREEE (reference sequence). The CDR3 is made up of 13 amino acids. With 9 bases removed from V and 2 bases from J, the gap between germline ends came to 14 bases. DNA of the CDR3: TGTGCCACGCCATCGGACGGCAACTATGGCTACACCTTC. Amino acids: CATPSDGNYGYTF.

The chain has TRBV10-3 and TRBJ1-6; a possible D gene is TRBD1 (5 bases). This CDR3 is 18 amino acids long. Trimming stripped 4 bases from V and 6 bases from J, with 22 bases between. Per the germline V gene, CDR1 is ENHRY and CDR2 is SYGVKD. CDR3 region: CAISAREDTVRLNSPLHF. The CDR3 nucleotides are TGTGCCATCAGTGCTAGAGAGGACACGGTTAGGCTTAATTCACCCCTCCACTTT.

This clonotype was seen many times. The gene calls are TRBV2 and TRBJ2-5; D is perhaps TRBD2 (7 bases). Germline-derived CDR1 and CDR2 are SNHLY and FYNNEI. Trimming left V 5 bases short and J 4 bases short, with 20 bases between. This CDR3 is 16 amino acids long. The CDR3 loop reads CASSQRGGRRAETQYF. In DNA form, the CDR3 reads TGTGCCAGCAGTCAAAGGGGGGGGCGGCGAGCAGAGACCCAGTACTTC.

This clonotype has ten or more counts. This rearrangement joins TRBV6-6 to TRBJ1-1; D gene uncertain. Germline V CDR1 and CDR2: MNHNY, SVGAGI (reference sequence). The CDR3 has 14 amino acids. Trimming took 7 bases from V and 0 from J, leaving 12 bases between them. The CDR3 region has the DNA TGTGCCAGCACTCTTTTAGATTTGAACACTGAAGCTTTCTTT. It encodes CASTLLDLNTEAFF.